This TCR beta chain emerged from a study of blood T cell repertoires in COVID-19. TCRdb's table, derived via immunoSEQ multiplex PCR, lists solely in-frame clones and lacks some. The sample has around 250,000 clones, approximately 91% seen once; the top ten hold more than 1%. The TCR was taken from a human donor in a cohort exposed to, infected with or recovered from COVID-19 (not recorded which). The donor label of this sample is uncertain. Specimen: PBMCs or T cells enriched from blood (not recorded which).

CDR3 in DNA: TGTGCCAGCTCACCCCAAGCCGTTTCCTACGAGCAGTACTTC. This sequence encodes CASSPQAVSYEQYF. The rearrangement links TRBV18 to TRBJ2-7; D not resolved. V lost 3 bases and J 1 base, leaving 10 bases between the germline ends. This CDR3 comprises 14 residues. Looked up from germline, CDR1 is KGHSH and CDR2 is LQKENI.